These 28 T cell receptor beta chains came from one sample sequenced in a study of molecular identifiers for immune sequencing clone quantification. TCRdb independently ran MiXCR on the PCR reads; one entry per CDR3 protein. The table has around 460,000 distinct CDR3 sequences, around 23% seen once. Sequencing was performed on naive CD8+ T cells from blood, with Jurkat cell RNA spiked in. Subset described: FACS-sorted CD8+CD4-CCR7+CD45RA+ naive T cells. These receptors were taken from a human donor in good health. Some libraries in this study had Jurkat cell RNA spiked in.

This chain joins TRBV4-1 and TRBJ1-2, with D hard to call. Germline V gene sequence: CDR1 MGHRA, CDR2 YSYEKL. The CDR3 covers 16 residues. V lost 0 bases and J 5 bases, leaving 16 bases between the germline ends. The CDR3 is CASSQDPTEDYYGYTF. CDR3 DNA sequence: TGCGCCAGCAGCCAAGATCCAACCGAGGACTATTATGGCTACACCTTC.

The sample holds a few counts of this clonotype. Here the CDR3 DNA reads TGTGCCATCACCTCCGGGACAGGGGCGCAGTATTTT. This encodes CAITSGTGAQYF. This chain uses TRBV19 with TRBJ2-3; 10 bases match TRBD1. The V segment lost 10 bases and the J segment 10 bases; nucleotides outside the gene matches: 8. The CDR3 sequence is 12 residues long. The germline V gene has CDR1 LNHDA and CDR2 SQIVND (reference sequence).

This clonotype was seen at least ten times. The V and J genes are TRBV27 and TRBJ1-5; a weak D match, TRBD1 (6 bases). The germline CDR1 and CDR2 sequences are MNHEY and SMNVEV (reference sequence). CDR3 length: 13 amino acids. V dropped 9 bases and J dropped 0 bases, with 9 bases sitting between them. This CDR3 is CASSGVSNQPQHF. The CDR3 DNA sequence: TGTGCCAGTTCAGGGGTTAGCAATCAGCCCCAGCATTTT.

As for this clonotype: A much larger clone is a single base away; this may be a read error. This chain uses TRBV4-3 with TRBJ2-7; D possibly matches TRBD1 or TRBD2 (5 bases each). Germline CDR1 and CDR2: LGHNA and YSLEER. The CDR3 has 15 amino acids. The CDR3 here is CARSQGSARGDEQYF. CDR3 DNA sequence: TGCGCCCGCAGCCAAGGAAGTGCGAGGGGCGACGAGCAGTACTTC.

This clonotype was picked up a small number of times. This sequence joins TRBV4-1 and TRBJ1-1; D call uncertain. The germline V gene has CDR1 MGHRA and CDR2 YSYEKL. The CDR3 covers 17 residues. Trimming cost V 0 bases and J 4 bases, with 18 bases left between them. The CDR3 protein is CASSQDPAVVEGTEAFF. DNA of the CDR3: TGCGCCAGCAGCCAAGACCCGGCAGTAGTGGAAGGCACTGAAGCTTTCTTT.

This clonotype has a count of ten or more. CDR3 nucleotide sequence: TGTGCCAGCAGCTTAGGACAGGGAGCTTTCTTT. This translates into CASSLGQGAFF. This sequence joins TRBV7-9 and TRBJ1-1; 7 bases map to TRBD1. The length of the CDR3 is 11 residues. V lost 1 base and J lost 10; bases outside the gene matches: 0. Looked up from germline, CDR1 is SEHNR and CDR2 is FQNEAQ (reference sequence). The whole variable domain, remainder taken from reference TRBV7-9 and TRBJ1-1, is DTGVSQNPRHKITKRGQNVTFRCDPISEHNRLYWYRQTLGQGPEFLTYFQNEAQLEKSRLLSDRFSAERPKGSFSTLEIQRTEQGDSAMYLCASSLGQGAFFGQGTRLTVV.

In its sample, this clonotype was seen a few times. V and J are TRBV7-9 and TRBJ2-5, with 10 nucleotides matching TRBD2. CDR3 length equals 15 residues. J gave up 5 bases and V 7 bases, and 10 bases lay outside the gene matches. Germline V lookup: CDR1 SEHNR, CDR2 FQNEAQ (reference sequence). Here the CDR3 DNA reads TGTGCCAGCACAGAAGGACTAGCGGAATGGGAGACCCAGTACTTC. Its translation: CASTEGLAEWETQYF.

As to this clonotype: The junction shows a germline mismatch at one end, possibly a read error. This chain connects TRBV14 to TRBJ2-1; D is ambiguous. CDR1 and CDR2 from the germline V gene are SGHDN and FVKESK. The CDR3 is 16 residues long. The CDR3 region has the DNA TGTGCCGGCAGCCAAGCCCCAGGAGCAAATTACAATGAGCAGTTCTTC. Translation gives CAGSQAPGANYNEQFF.

This clonotype has only a few counts. V usage is TRBV7-9 and J usage is TRBJ2-1, with TRBD2 as a possible D gene (6 bases). CDR1 and CDR2 from the germline V gene are SEHNR and FQNEAQ (reference sequence). Trimming shortened V by 4 bases and J by 8 bases, and 27 bases separated the two germline ends. The CDR3 sequence is 18 residues long. The CDR3 sequence is CASSSPLSGEPTSDEQFF. CDR3 DNA sequence: TGTGCCAGCAGCTCACCTCTTTCGGGAGAGCCTACGTCCGATGAGCAGTTCTTC. Variable domain in full (rest from reference TRBV7-9 and TRBJ2-1): DTGVSQNPRHKITKRGQNVTFRCDPISEHNRLYWYRQTLGQGPEFLTYFQNEAQLEKSRLLSDRFSAERPKGSFSTLEIQRTEQGDSAMYLCASSSPLSGEPTSDEQFFGPGTRLTVL.

Details on this clonotype: At one of its ends the junction is not consistent with the germline gene, which may arise from a read error. In DNA form, the CDR3 reads TGTGCCAGCAGGGCGGACAGGGGGGATAATGAAAAACTGCTTTTT. Translating gives CASRADRGDNEKLLF. The chain is built from TRBV6-1 and TRBJ1-4; 10 nucleotides align to TRBD1. There are 15 residues in the CDR3. The germline CDR1 and CDR2 sequences are MNHNS and SASEGT.

This clonotype was found a few times. The CDR3, as DNA: TGTGCCAGCAGTCCCCAGGCGGCAGGGAAAGAGACCCAGTACTTC. Encoded protein: CASSPQAAGKETQYF. The rearrangement uses TRBV27 and TRBJ2-5, with TRBD1 as a possible D gene (5 bases). The CDR3 consists of 15 residues. With 5 bases removed from V and 3 bases from J, the gap between germline ends came to 16 bases. The V gene's germline CDR1 is MNHEY and CDR2 SMNVEV (reference sequence).

In this sample, this clonotype turned up many times. This chain connects TRBV20-1 to TRBJ2-2, with TRBD2 matching over 8 bases. Germline values: CDR1 DFQATT, CDR2 SNEGSKA (reference sequence). V gave up 6 bases and J gave up 3 bases; unmatched junction bases: 12. There are 16 residues in the CDR3. The CDR3 DNA sequence: TGCAGTGCCAGAAATAAGCGGGAGATATACACCGGGGAGCTGTTTTTT. Translated: CSARNKREIYTGELFF.

Comments on this clonotype: One junction end disagrees with the germline gene, perhaps due to a read error. The J gene is TRBJ2-1, the V gene TRBV29-1; 11 bases are shared with TRBD2. This CDR3 has 11 amino acids. The germline gives CDR1 SQVTM, CDR2 ANQGSEA. The chain's CDR3 is CSVEILAGAVF. The CDR3 DNA reads TGCAGCGTTGAAATACTAGCGGGAGCGGTCTTC.

V is TRBV12-3 or TRBV12-4 and J is TRBJ1-1; no clear D gene. V lost 3 bases to trimming and J lost 6 bases, with 8 bases between them. The CDR3 is made up of 12 amino acids. The CDR3 DNA reads as TGTGCCAGCAGTTTGTCCGGGGCTGAAGCTTTCTTT. This gives the protein CASSLSGAEAFF.

Here the CDR3 reads CASSPDSPNTGELFF. The CDR3 nucleotides read TGCGCCAGCAGCCCGGACAGCCCGAACACCGGGGAGCTGTTTTTT. V and J are TRBV4-3 and TRBJ2-2; D is possibly TRBD1 (6 bases). Germline loops: CDR1 LGHNA, CDR2 YSLEER. CDR3 length equals 15 residues. Trimming removed 4 bases from V and 0 bases from J, with 9 bases in between.

This clonotype was counted a few times. The V gene is TRBV27, the J gene TRBJ1-4; D is unclear. The germline V and J ends were trimmed by 4 bases and 5 bases, with 11 bases remaining between them. This CDR3 is built from 14 residues. From germline, CDR1 is MNHEY and CDR2 SMNVEV (reference sequence). The CDR3 sequence: CASSWSGENEKLFF. CDR3 nucleotide sequence: TGTGCCAGCAGTTGGTCTGGGGAAAATGAAAAACTGTTTTTT.

The chain couples TRBV9 to TRBJ1-3, with D hard to call. The CDR3 is made up of 14 amino acids. Trimming shortened V by 2 bases and J by 2 bases, and 8 bases separated the two germline ends. CDR1 is SGDLS, CDR2 YYNGEE, per germline. The CDR3 sequence is CASSVAGTGNTIYF. DNA of the CDR3: TGTGCCAGCAGCGTTGCCGGGACTGGAAACACCATATATTTT.

On this clonotype itself: This sequence may be a read error, since a much larger clone differs from it by one base. The chain has TRBV20-1 and TRBJ1-1, with D perhaps matching TRBD1 (6 bases). Deletions cut 7 bases from V and 6 bases from J, with 24 bases between. Germline assignment: CDR1 DFQATT and CDR2 SNEGSKA (reference sequence). CDR3 length: 15 residues. CDR3 coding DNA: TGCAGTGGAACACAGGGATCGGGATTAGGCGCTGAAGCTTTCTTT. Amino acids: CSGTQGSGLGAEAFF.

As to this clonotype: Being one base from a much bigger clone, this may be a read error. This chain links TRBV4-3 with TRBJ2-7, with unresolved D. Germline values: CDR1 LGHNA, CDR2 YSLEER. V lost 4 bases to trimming and J lost 5 bases, with 12 bases between them. CDR3 length: 13 amino acids. The CDR3 loop is CASSRAEAHEQYF. The CDR3 DNA sequence: TGCGCCAGCAGCCGAGCTGAGGCCCACGAGCAGTACTTC.

The table lists this clonotype with a few counts. The chain links TRBV12-3 or TRBV12-4 to TRBJ2-3; tentatively, D is TRBD2 (7 bases). The CDR3 sequence is 14 residues long. The ends were cut back, 4 bases at V and 4 bases at J, with 12 bases in the middle. This chain's CDR3 is CASSSGGEADTQYF. CDR3 bases: TGTGCCAGCAGTTCGGGGGGCGAGGCAGATACGCAGTATTTT.

This clonotype was observed a handful of times. Since no conserved phenylalanine or tryptophan closes the CDR3, a read error is the likely cause. This CDR3 is CASSGTGSQETQYS. The CDR3, as DNA: TGTGCCAGCTCCGGGACAGGGTCACAAGAGACCCAGTACTCC. The rearrangement joins TRBV2 to TRBJ2-5; 9 positions match TRBD1. Per the germline V gene, CDR1 is SNHLY and CDR2 is FYNNEI. The trim removed 8 bases at V and 2 bases at J, leaving 6 bases unmatched. The CDR3 covers 14 residues.

As for this clonotype: A read error is possible here, since a much larger clone lies one base away. This is likely a read error, given that the CDR3 carries no conserved phenylalanine or tryptophan at its end. V gene TRBV20-1 combines with J gene TRBJ1-1; D gene uncertain. Trimming took off 6 bases at V and 3 bases at J, with 8 bases between the two ends. The germline V gene has CDR1 DFQATT and CDR2 SNEGSKA (reference sequence). The CDR3 consists of 11 residues. CDR3: CSARLDTEAFY. The CDR3 DNA sequence: TGCAGTGCAAGGTTGGACACTGAAGCTTTCTAT.

This clonotype was found many times. The V call is TRBV6-6, the J call TRBJ2-2; D possibly corresponds to TRBD2 (5 bases). Germline values: CDR1 MNHNY, CDR2 SVGAGI (reference sequence). This CDR3 comprises 11 residues. V lost 5 bases, J lost 7 bases, and 5 bases lay in between. The CDR3 reads CASSAGGELFF. The CDR3 DNA sequence: TGTGCCAGCAGTGCGGGCGGGGAGCTGTTTTTT.

The chain is built from TRBV5-1 and TRBJ2-2, with a possible D match to TRBD1 (5 bases). The CDR3 covers 14 residues. Per the germline V gene, CDR1 is SGHRS and CDR2 is YFSETQ. Trimming shortened V by 2 bases and J by 5 bases, and 10 bases separated the two germline ends. CDR3 DNA: TGCGCCAGCAGCTTATTCGACAGTACCGGGGAGCTGTTTTTT. Its translation is CASSLFDSTGELFF.

This clonotype showed up just a few times. The chain combines TRBV7-9 with TRBJ2-7; TRBD2 matches at 9 bases. Unmatched junction bases numbered 10, after V lost 0 bases and J lost 1 base. Germline V gives CDR1 SEHNR, CDR2 FQNEAQ (reference sequence). There are 18 residues in the CDR3. For the CDR3, the DNA is TGTGCCAGCAGCTTAGCGGGTAGTGGGCGGGAGGGATCCTACGAGCAGTACTTC. Translating it yields CASSLAGSGREGSYEQYF.

This clonotype was observed many times. The chain carries TRBV4-3 and TRBJ2-7, with unresolved D. CDR3 length: 14 residues. Germline-derived CDR1 and CDR2 are LGHNA and YSLEER. Trimming pared 0 bases from V and 3 bases from J, leaving 9 bases between. DNA of the CDR3: TGCGCCAGCAGCCAAGATAGGAACAGCTACGAGCAGTACTTC. It encodes CASSQDRNSYEQYF.

The chain recombines TRBV19 with TRBJ2-7; 10 bases match TRBD2. J gave up 2 bases and V 10 bases, and 11 bases lay outside the gene matches. The CDR3 is 15 residues long. Per the germline V gene, CDR1 is LNHDA and CDR2 is SQIVND (reference sequence). CDR3: CATKQGLAYTYEQYF. CDR3 nucleotides: TGTGCCACTAAACAGGGACTAGCGTACACCTACGAGCAGTACTTC.

This clonotype was seen ten or more times. J is TRBJ2-3 and V is TRBV20-1, with 7 positions matching TRBD1. The CDR3 has 16 amino acids. CDR1 and CDR2 (germline): DFQATT, SNEGSKA (reference sequence). J lost 1 base, V lost 1 base, and 8 bases had no gene match. CDR3: CSARATPGGGTDTQYF. CDR3 sequence (DNA): TGCAGTGCTAGAGCCACCCCAGGGGGTGGCACAGATACGCAGTATTTT.